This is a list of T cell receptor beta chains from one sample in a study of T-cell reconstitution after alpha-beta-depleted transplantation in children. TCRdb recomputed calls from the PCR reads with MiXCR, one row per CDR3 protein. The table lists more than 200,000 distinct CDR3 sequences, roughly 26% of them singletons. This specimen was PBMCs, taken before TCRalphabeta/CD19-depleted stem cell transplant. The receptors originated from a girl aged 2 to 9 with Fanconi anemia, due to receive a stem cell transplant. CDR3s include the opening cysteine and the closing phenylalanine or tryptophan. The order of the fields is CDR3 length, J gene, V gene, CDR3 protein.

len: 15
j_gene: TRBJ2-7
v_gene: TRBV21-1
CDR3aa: CASSSSGQTPYEQYF

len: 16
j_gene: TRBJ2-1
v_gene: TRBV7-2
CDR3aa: CASSLLDQGALNEQFF

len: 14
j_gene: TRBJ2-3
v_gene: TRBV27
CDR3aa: CASSSRDTTDTQYF

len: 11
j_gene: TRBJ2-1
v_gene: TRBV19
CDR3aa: CAPSRKGEQFF

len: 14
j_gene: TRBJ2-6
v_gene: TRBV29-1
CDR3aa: CSVEEGNGANVLTF

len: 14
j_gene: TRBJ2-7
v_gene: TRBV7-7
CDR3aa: CASSPDRGAYEQYF

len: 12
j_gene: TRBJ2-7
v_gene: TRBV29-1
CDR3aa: CSVGGGVYEQYF

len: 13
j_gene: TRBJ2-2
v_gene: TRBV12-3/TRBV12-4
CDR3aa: CASRGYRTGELFF

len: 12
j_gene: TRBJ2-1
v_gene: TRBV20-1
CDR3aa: CSARDRESEQFF

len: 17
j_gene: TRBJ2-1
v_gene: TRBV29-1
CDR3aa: CSVGGGGYRGRINEQFF

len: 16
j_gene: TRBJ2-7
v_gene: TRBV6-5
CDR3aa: CASSYSRGGSSYEQYF

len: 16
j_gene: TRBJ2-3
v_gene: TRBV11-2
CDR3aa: CASSFLRASFMDTQYF

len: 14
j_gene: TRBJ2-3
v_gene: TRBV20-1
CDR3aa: CSAGGQISTDTQYF

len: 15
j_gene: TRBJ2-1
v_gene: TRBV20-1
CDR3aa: CSATRPTSHYNEQFF

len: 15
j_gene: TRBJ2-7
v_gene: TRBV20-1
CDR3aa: CSARIRTIRNYEQYF

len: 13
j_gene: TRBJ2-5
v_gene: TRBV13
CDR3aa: CASSLDSGATQYF

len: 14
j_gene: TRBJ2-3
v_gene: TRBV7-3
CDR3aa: CASSFAGGRDTQYF

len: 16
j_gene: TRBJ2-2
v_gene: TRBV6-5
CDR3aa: CASSYRYGIDTGELFF

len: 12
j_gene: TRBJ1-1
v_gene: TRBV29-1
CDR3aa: CSVSWGNTEAFF

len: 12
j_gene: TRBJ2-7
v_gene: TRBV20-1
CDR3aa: CSAREPTYEQYF

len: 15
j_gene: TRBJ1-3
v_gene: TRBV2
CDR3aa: CASSPGTGSGNTIYF

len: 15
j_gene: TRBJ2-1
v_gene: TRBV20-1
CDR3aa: CSASGGVLSYNEQFF

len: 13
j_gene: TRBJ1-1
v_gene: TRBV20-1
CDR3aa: CSARIGQHTEAFF

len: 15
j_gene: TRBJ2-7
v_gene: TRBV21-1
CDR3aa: CASSTPEDRIYEQYF

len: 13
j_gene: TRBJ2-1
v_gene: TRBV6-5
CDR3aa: CASSYSAGGSEFF

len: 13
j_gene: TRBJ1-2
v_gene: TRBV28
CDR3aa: CASSLRGAYGYTF